This T cell receptor (beta chain) was identified in a study of CD8 T cells in ankylosing spondylitis. General observations from the study: Among TCR beta sequences, a motif of fewer than 10 highly homologous variants appeared characteristic of ankylosing spondylitis blood. Some motif variants had been reported before (in reactive arthritis synovial fluid and blood). Disease-linked clones, CD8+, were relatively rare in peripheral blood. Reportedly, significant enrichment of disease-linked clones occurred in matched ankylosing spondylitis synovial fluid.

In the case of this clonotype: The antigen is not known.

The CDR3 contains 15 residues. V dropped 4 bases and J dropped 2 bases, with 17 bases sitting between them. The germline V gene encodes CDR1 DFQATT and CDR2 SNEGSKA (reference sequence). In making TCR beta libraries, quantitative 5'-RACE with molecular barcodes was used. TCRdb re-called the 5' RACE reads through MiXCR, storing one row per CDR3 protein. The table includes 800,000 to 900,000 distinct CDR3 sequences, about an eighth detected once. Sequencing was carried out using blood, either unsorted or a sorted T cell fraction (not recorded which). This sequence was found in a male donor with ankylosing spondylitis. The rearrangement uses TRBV20-1 and TRBJ1-2, with D perhaps matching TRBD1 (6 bases). Here the CDR3 reads CSATQPGHANYGYTF. Written as DNA, the CDR3 is TGCAGTGCTACCCAACCGGGACATGCAAACTATGGCTACACCTTC.